The subject of this entry is one T cell receptor (beta chain). The antigen remains unidentified. The sample is drawn from a study of cytomegalovirus exposure and HLA in healthy donors. CDR1 and CDR2 from the germline V gene are SGHTA and FQGTGA. With V trimmed by 5 bases and J by 4 bases, 11 bases remained unmatched. The CDR3 runs 17 residues. The PCR contained 60 Vbeta and 13 Jbeta primers. Repertoires were generated with immunoSEQ multiplex PCR, while TCRdb's copy carries only in-frame clones and drops some. The data contain around 150,000 clones, around three quarters of them singletons. General study results and limits: The productive fraction for most TCR beta V segments was about 87% or about 30% in an earlier analysis.

This sequence originates from a woman aged 40 to 50 in good health and CMV-seronegative. The chain joins TRBV7-3 to TRBJ2-2; 9 positions agree with TRBD2. Sequenced: PBMCs. The CDR3 spells CASSLGVAGASTGELFF. CDR3 sequence (DNA): TGTGCCAGCAGCCTAGGGGTAGCGGGGGCCAGCACCGGGGAGCTGTTTTTT. Based on the CDR3 plus reference TRBV7-3 and TRBJ2-2, the full variable domain is GAGVSQTPSNKVTEKGKYVELRCDPISGHTALYWYRQSLGQGPEFLIYFQGTGAADDSGLPNDRFFAVRPEGSVSTLKIQRTERGDSAVYLCASSLGVAGASTGELFFGEGSRLTVL.